The rows below give T cell receptor beta chains drawn from one sample of a study of regulatory T cells in long-lasting Graves disease. MiXCR, applied by TCRdb to the multiplex PCR reads, yields one record per CDR3 protein. Of approximately 210,000 distinct CDR3 sequences in the sample, approximately 20% are singletons; the top ten hold approximately 20%. The sample consisted of peripheral blood mononuclear cells (PBMCs), taken at new diagnosis, from a patient treated with antithyroid drugs. These receptors originate from a female donor with Graves disease. Each CDR3 is given with its conserved first and last residue. The order of the fields is D gene, J gene, clone size, V gene, CDR3 length, CDR3 DNA, CDR3 protein. D genes are given only for firm matches. Clone size is shown for a subset of rows, as once, few, many or a class of expanded clone.

.,TRBJ1-4,many,TRBV4-3,16,TGCGCCAGCAGCCAAGATCTGGGGGCGGCTAATGAAAAACTGTTTTTT,CASSQDLGAANEKLFF
TRBD2,TRBJ2-2,.,TRBV7-9,16,TGTGCCAGCCGTAGCGGGAGGGCCTCGAACACCGGGGAGCTGTTTTTT,CASRSGRASNTGELFF
.,TRBJ2-2,.,TRBV3-1,15,TGTGCCAGCAGCCAAGGGCAACTACACACCGGGGAGCTGTTTTTT,CASSQGQLHTGELFF
.,TRBJ1-4,few,TRBV7-9,14,TGTGCCAGCACCGCGACACTGACTAATGAAAAACTGTTTTTT,CASTATLTNEKLFF
.,TRBJ1-2,many,TRBV13,12,TGTGCCAGCAGCTTACCGACTGGGAGCTACACCTTC,CASSLPTGSYTF
.,TRBJ2-5,many,TRBV27,15,TGTGCCAGCAGTTTAAACCCGGGGTCGAGAGAGACCCAGTACTTC,CASSLNPGSRETQYF
.,TRBJ1-4,many,TRBV12-3/TRBV12-4,15,TGTGCCAGCAGTAACGACATCCTCGGGGGTGAAAAACTGTTTTTT,CASSNDILGGEKLFF
.,TRBJ2-1,many,TRBV11-2,15,TGTGCCAGCAGCTTAAGCAGCGACTCCTACAATGAGCAGTTCTTC,CASSLSSDSYNEQFF
TRBD1,TRBJ1-6,few,TRBV19,17,TGTGCCAGTAGTTCATTCGCGACAGGGGACTCTAATTCACCCCTCCACTTT,CASSSFATGDSNSPLHF
TRBD1,TRBJ2-7,many,TRBV3-1,12,TGTGCCAGCAGCCCGACAGGGAACGAGCAGTACTTC,CASSPTGNEQYF
.,TRBJ2-4,many,TRBV29-1,13,TGCAGCGTTGAAGACAGGGCGACGGACATTCAGTACTTC,CSVEDRATDIQYF
.,TRBJ2-7,many,TRBV20-1,15,TGCAGTGCTAGAGATTTTGCAGGGGGGAACCACGAGCAGTACTTC,CSARDFAGGNHEQYF
TRBD2,TRBJ2-3,.,TRBV7-9,17,TGTGCCAGCAGCCCCGGGACTAGCGGACTTAGCACAGATACGCAGTATTTT,CASSPGTSGLSTDTQYF
TRBD2,TRBJ2-1,many,TRBV6-2/TRBV6-3,15,TGTGCCAGCAGTTCGGCGGGAGGGCCCTACAATGAGCAGTTCTTC,CASSSAGGPYNEQFF
TRBD1,TRBJ2-7,many,TRBV24-1,15,TGTGCCACCAGTGATCCCGGACAGGGGAACTACGAGCAGTACTTC,CATSDPGQGNYEQYF
.,TRBJ2-7,many,TRBV19,11,TGTGCCAGTAGTGAAGACTACGAGCAGTACTTC,CASSEDYEQYF
TRBD2,TRBJ2-6,few,TRBV7-2,20,TGTGCCAGCAGCTTGAGGGCCAGGGGCGGGAGGGCTGGCGGGGCCAACGTCCTGACTTTC,CASSLRARGGRAGGANVLTF
.,TRBJ1-1,many,TRBV25-1,14,TGTGCCAGCAAGAGGGCAGGTGGGGACACTGAAGCTTTCTTT,CASKRAGGDTEAFF
.,TRBJ2-7,many,TRBV10-3,13,TGTGCCATCAGTGAGTCCCGAGGCTACGAGCAGTACTTC,CAISESRGYEQYF
.,TRBJ2-3,.,TRBV7-2,15,TGTGCCAGCAGCTTAGGCAGCCTCCGCACAGATACGCAGTATTTT,CASSLGSLRTDTQYF
TRBD1,TRBJ2-7,many,TRBV20-1,13,TGCAGTGCTAGTTCAGGGGGCGAGAACGAGCAGTACTTC,CSASSGGENEQYF
.,TRBJ1-1,many,TRBV28,15,TGTGCCAGCAGTTTAGGCAGGGCAATGAACACTGAAGCTTTCTTT,CASSLGRAMNTEAFF
.,TRBJ2-1,many,TRBV2,14,TGTGCCAGCAGTGAACGGGATTCCTACAATGAGCAGTTCTTC,CASSERDSYNEQFF
TRBD1,TRBJ1-5,many,TRBV15,14,TGTGCCACCAGCACCCCACAGGGGCGTCAGCCCCAGCATTTT,CATSTPQGRQPQHF